This T cell receptor (beta chain) was obtained from a study of human T cells and chemical hapten exposure. Study overall: Per-sample variation in TCR yield stemmed mainly from small pooled library volume differences.

Study-wide points: TCRs exceeding a frequency of 1 in 1000 stayed unchanged under DPC sensitization.

Indicated time point: healthy volunteer bleed at 6 weeks. Unfractionated whole blood was the source of the extracted total RNA. Unique molecular identifiers were affixed to discrete cDNA molecules within the library. The authors' processing: Samples ranged from roughly 20,000 to 750,000 TCRs, with a median of roughly 95,000. TCRdb re-analysed the RACE reads in MiXCR, keeping a single row per CDR3 protein. None of the V and J calls come from the authors' own analysis; TCRdb made them. The table shows about 79,000 distinct CDR3 sequences, with roughly 8.6% occurring only once. This clonotype appeared many times. Its target is unknown. From germline, CDR1 is MNHEY and CDR2 SMNVEV (reference sequence). The germline V and J ends were trimmed by 0 bases and 8 bases, with 5 bases remaining between them. The CDR3 spans 12 residues.

The sequencing input was whole blood. The chain employs TRBV27 and TRBJ2-1, with D unresolved. This TCR came from a male donor in good health. Some clones in this sample may be carry-over from other donors' samples. The chain's CDR3 is CASSLSLDEQFF. In DNA form, the CDR3 reads TGTGCCAGCAGTTTATCGCTCGATGAGCAGTTCTTC.